The clone carrying this T cell receptor (beta chain) was detected once. The antigen is undetermined. This entry belongs to a study of cytomegalovirus exposure and HLA in healthy donors. Study results and limitations: Researchers left out some V segments, among them TRBV6-2 and TRBV6-3, as indistinguishable.

Germline V lookup: CDR1 ENHRY, CDR2 SYGVKD. V lost 2 bases, J lost 4 bases, and 4 bases stayed unmatched. The CDR3 runs 15 residues. It was with 60 Vbeta and 13 Jbeta primers that the PCR ran. The protocol was immunoSEQ multiplex PCR, while the TCRdb copy is restricted to in-frame clones and leaves out a portion. The sample records 150,000 to 200,000 clones, approximately 73% being singletons. The source material was PBMCs. The chain is built from TRBV10-3 and TRBJ1-1; 10 nucleotides agree with TRBD1. The receptor was isolated from a man aged 25-45 years in good health and CMV-seropositive. CDR3 amino acids: CAISERDRGSTEAFF. CDR3 coding DNA: TGTGCCATCAGTGAGAGGGACAGGGGAAGCACTGAAGCTTTCTTT.